Listed below are T cell receptor beta chains from one sample, sequenced in a study of cytomegalovirus exposure and HLA in healthy donors. The method was immunoSEQ multiplex PCR; TCRdb's version includes in-frame clones alone and lacks a portion of them. The sample has about 200,000 clones; 75% to 90% are singletons. Sequenced: PBMCs. These receptors were collected from a woman aged 40 to 50 in good health and CMV-seronegative. Both conserved end residues are part of each CDR3. The order of the fields is clone size, D gene, J gene, V gene, CDR3 DNA, CDR3 protein. A D gene is named only where the DNA matches it firmly. Clone size, where shown, is once, few, many, or a class for clones that have expanded.

clone_size: .; d_call: .; j_call: TRBJ2-1; v_call: TRBV9; cdr3_nt: TGTGCCAGCAGCGTATCTCCTAGCGCGAACAATGAGCAGTTCTTC; cdr3_aa: CASSVSPSANNEQFF
clone_size: .; d_call: .; j_call: TRBJ2-1; v_call: TRBV6-6; cdr3_nt: TGTGCCAGCAACCGGGACTTCAACAATGAGCAGTTCTTC; cdr3_aa: CASNRDFNNEQFF
clone_size: .; d_call: .; j_call: TRBJ1-3; v_call: TRBV13; cdr3_nt: TGTGCCAGCAGCTCTAGCGGGTATCATGGAAACACCATATATTTT; cdr3_aa: CASSSSGYHGNTIYF
clone_size: .; d_call: TRBD1; j_call: TRBJ2-7; v_call: TRBV4-1; cdr3_nt: TGCGCCAGCAGCCAAAAACAGGGGATCTACGAGCAGTACTTC; cdr3_aa: CASSQKQGIYEQYF
clone_size: .; d_call: TRBD1; j_call: TRBJ2-5; v_call: TRBV6-1; cdr3_nt: TGTGCCAGCAGTTGGGGACAGGGGAGTGAGACCCAGTACTTC; cdr3_aa: CASSWGQGSETQYF
clone_size: .; d_call: TRBD1; j_call: TRBJ2-5; v_call: TRBV28; cdr3_nt: TGTGCCAGCAGCCAAACCGGACAGGGGGCCCAAGAGACCCAGTACTTC; cdr3_aa: CASSQTGQGAQETQYF
clone_size: .; d_call: TRBD2; j_call: TRBJ2-3; v_call: TRBV19; cdr3_nt: TGTGCCAGTGTCCAACGCGGGAGGACAGATACGCAGTATTTT; cdr3_aa: CASVQRGRTDTQYF
clone_size: .; d_call: .; j_call: TRBJ2-3; v_call: TRBV5-1; cdr3_nt: TGCGCCAGCAGCGAGACAGGATCCCCCACAGATACGCAGTATTTT; cdr3_aa: CASSETGSPTDTQYF
clone_size: .; d_call: .; j_call: TRBJ1-2; v_call: TRBV2; cdr3_nt: TGTGCCAGCAGTGAAATGAGTACCACTAACTATGGCTACACCTTC; cdr3_aa: CASSEMSTTNYGYTF
clone_size: .; d_call: TRBD1; j_call: TRBJ1-2; v_call: TRBV7-9; cdr3_nt: TGTGCCAGCAGCCCCTCCCTTTCAGGGGGTCTTAACTATGGCTACACCTTC; cdr3_aa: CASSPSLSGGLNYGYTF
clone_size: .; d_call: TRBD1; j_call: TRBJ2-2; v_call: TRBV27; cdr3_nt: TGTGCCAGCAGTCACGGGACAGGCTATCTATCGAACACCGGGGAGCTGTTTTTT; cdr3_aa: CASSHGTGYLSNTGELFF
clone_size: once; d_call: TRBD1; j_call: TRBJ2-2; v_call: TRBV5-1; cdr3_nt: TGCGCCAGCAGTTTGGACAGGGGGTCCGGCGGGGAGCTGTTTTTT; cdr3_aa: CASSLDRGSGGELFF
clone_size: .; d_call: .; j_call: TRBJ1-5; v_call: TRBV2; cdr3_nt: TGTGCCAGCAGAACAAATAGCAATCAGCCCCAGCATTTT; cdr3_aa: CASRTNSNQPQHF
clone_size: .; d_call: TRBD1; j_call: TRBJ2-7; v_call: TRBV5-1; cdr3_nt: TGCGCCAGCAGCCAGGGACAGGGGCACGAGCAGTACTTC; cdr3_aa: CASSQGQGHEQYF
clone_size: once; d_call: .; j_call: TRBJ2-2; v_call: TRBV10-2; cdr3_nt: TGCGCCAGCAGGGGGGGGGCCCAGGCCGGGGAGCTGTTTTTT; cdr3_aa: CASRGGAQAGELFF
clone_size: .; d_call: TRBD1; j_call: TRBJ1-2; v_call: TRBV6-6; cdr3_nt: TGTGCCAGCAGGGATGGGACAGATCTTCCCTACGGCTACACCTTC; cdr3_aa: CASRDGTDLPYGYTF
clone_size: .; d_call: .; j_call: TRBJ1-5; v_call: TRBV19; cdr3_nt: TGTGCCAGTAATGAGCAGCCCCAGCATTTT; cdr3_aa: CASNEQPQHF
clone_size: .; d_call: .; j_call: TRBJ2-2; v_call: TRBV7-9; cdr3_nt: TGTGCCAGCAGCTCCCTGGGGGGAGCAACCGGGGAGCTGTTTTTT; cdr3_aa: CASSSLGGATGELFF
clone_size: .; d_call: TRBD1; j_call: TRBJ2-7; v_call: TRBV6-5; cdr3_nt: TGTGCCAGCAGGGGACAGGGCTACGAGCAGTACTTC; cdr3_aa: CASRGQGYEQYF
clone_size: .; d_call: .; j_call: TRBJ1-1; v_call: TRBV10-2; cdr3_nt: TGCGCCACCGGAGGGTGGGGGTCGACTGAAGCTTTCTTT; cdr3_aa: CATGGWGSTEAFF
clone_size: few; d_call: TRBD1; j_call: TRBJ1-1; v_call: TRBV28; cdr3_nt: TGTGCCAGCAGTTTATGGGGACAGGGTACTGAAGCTTTCTTT; cdr3_aa: CASSLWGQGTEAFF
clone_size: .; d_call: TRBD1; j_call: TRBJ2-7; v_call: TRBV6-5; cdr3_nt: TGTGCCAGCAGTCAACAGGGGGATGAGCAGTACTTC; cdr3_aa: CASSQQGDEQYF
clone_size: .; d_call: TRBD2; j_call: TRBJ2-7; v_call: TRBV5-4; cdr3_nt: TGTGCCAGCAGCGGAGGACTAGCGGGAGTAGACGAGCAGTACTTC; cdr3_aa: CASSGGLAGVDEQYF
clone_size: .; d_call: TRBD2; j_call: TRBJ2-5; v_call: TRBV9; cdr3_nt: TGTGCCAGCAGCCCTAGCGGGAGGGGAGAGACCCAGTACTTC; cdr3_aa: CASSPSGRGETQYF
clone_size: few; d_call: .; j_call: TRBJ2-4; v_call: TRBV6-1; cdr3_nt: TGTGCCAGCTCAGGACAGCTACTAGCCAAAAACATTCAGTACTTC; cdr3_aa: CASSGQLLAKNIQYF